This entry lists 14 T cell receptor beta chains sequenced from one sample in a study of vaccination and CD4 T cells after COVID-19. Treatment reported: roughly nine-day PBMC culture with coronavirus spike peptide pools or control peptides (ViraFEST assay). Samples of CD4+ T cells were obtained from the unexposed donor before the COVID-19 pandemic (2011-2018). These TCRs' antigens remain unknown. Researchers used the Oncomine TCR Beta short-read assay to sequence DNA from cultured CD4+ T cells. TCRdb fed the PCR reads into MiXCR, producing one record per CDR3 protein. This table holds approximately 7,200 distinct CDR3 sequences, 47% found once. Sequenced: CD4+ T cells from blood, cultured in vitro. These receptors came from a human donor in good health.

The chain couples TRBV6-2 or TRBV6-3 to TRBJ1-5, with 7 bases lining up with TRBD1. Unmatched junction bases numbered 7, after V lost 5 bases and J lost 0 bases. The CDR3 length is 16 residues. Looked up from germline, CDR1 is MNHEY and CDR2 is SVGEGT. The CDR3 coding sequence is TGTGCCAGCAGTGCGACAGGGACTTCTAGCAATCAGCCCCAGCATTTT. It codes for CASSATGTSSNQPQHF.

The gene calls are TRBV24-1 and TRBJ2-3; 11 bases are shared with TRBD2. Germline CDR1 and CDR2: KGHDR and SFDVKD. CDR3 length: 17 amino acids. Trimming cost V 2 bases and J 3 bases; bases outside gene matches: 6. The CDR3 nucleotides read TGTGCCACCAGTGATTCCATAGCGGGGGGGTGGACAGATACGCAGTATTTT. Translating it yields CATSDSIAGGWTDTQYF.

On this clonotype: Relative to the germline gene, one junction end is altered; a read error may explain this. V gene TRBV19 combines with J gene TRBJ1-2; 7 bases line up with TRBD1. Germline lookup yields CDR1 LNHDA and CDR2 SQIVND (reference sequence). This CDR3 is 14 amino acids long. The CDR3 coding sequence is TGTGTCAGTTCCCGGGACAGCAAGGACTATGGCTACACCTTC. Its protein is CVSSRDSKDYGYTF.

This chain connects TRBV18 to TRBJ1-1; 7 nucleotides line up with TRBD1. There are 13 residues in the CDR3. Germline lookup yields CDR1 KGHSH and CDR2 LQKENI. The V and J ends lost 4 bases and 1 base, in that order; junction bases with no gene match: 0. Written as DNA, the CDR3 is TGTGCCAGCTCACGGGACAGGAACACTGAAGCTTTCTTT. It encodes CASSRDRNTEAFF.

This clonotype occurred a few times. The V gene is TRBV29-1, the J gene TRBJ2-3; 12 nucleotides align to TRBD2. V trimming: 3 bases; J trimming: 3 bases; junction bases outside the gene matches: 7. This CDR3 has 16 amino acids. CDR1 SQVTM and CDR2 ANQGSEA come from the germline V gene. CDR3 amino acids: CSVDLTSGRATDTQYF. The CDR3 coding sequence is TGCAGCGTTGACCTGACTAGCGGGAGAGCTACAGATACGCAGTATTTT.

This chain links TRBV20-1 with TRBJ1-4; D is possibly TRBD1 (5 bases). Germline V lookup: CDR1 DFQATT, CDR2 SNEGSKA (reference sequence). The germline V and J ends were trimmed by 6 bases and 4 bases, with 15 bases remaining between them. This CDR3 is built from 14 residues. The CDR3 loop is CSAVWGAGNEKLFF. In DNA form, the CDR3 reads TGCAGTGCCGTTTGGGGCGCGGGTAATGAAAAACTGTTTTTT.

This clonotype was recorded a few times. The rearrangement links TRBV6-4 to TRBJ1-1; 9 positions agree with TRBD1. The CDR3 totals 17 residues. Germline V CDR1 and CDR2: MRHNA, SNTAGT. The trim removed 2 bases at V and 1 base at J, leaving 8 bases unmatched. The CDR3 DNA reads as TGTGCCAGCAGTGACACCCACAGGGGGCTGAAGAACACTGAAGCTTTCTTT. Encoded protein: CASSDTHRGLKNTEAFF.

CDR3: CASRGSRQSRVNTEAFF. The CDR3 nucleotides read TGTGCCAGTAGAGGCTCCCGACAGAGCAGGGTGAACACTGAAGCTTTCTTT. This sequence joins TRBV19 and TRBJ1-1; D is possibly TRBD1 (5 bases). The length of the CDR3 is 17 residues. In germline, CDR1 is LNHDA, CDR2 SQIVND (reference sequence). Trimming removed 6 bases from V and 0 bases from J, with 20 bases in between. Looking up the rest from reference TRBV19 and TRBJ1-1 gives the full variable domain: DGGITQSPKYLFRKEGQNVTLSCEQNLNHDAMYWYRQDPGQGLRLIYYSQIVNDFQKGDIAEGYSVSREKKESFPLTVTSAQKNPTAFYLCASRGSRQSRVNTEAFFGQGTRLTVV.

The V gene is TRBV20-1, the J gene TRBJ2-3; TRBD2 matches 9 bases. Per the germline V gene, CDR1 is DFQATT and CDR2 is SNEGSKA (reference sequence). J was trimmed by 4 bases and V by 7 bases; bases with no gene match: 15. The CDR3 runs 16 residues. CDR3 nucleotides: TGCAGTGTCCGGCATCGACTAGCGGAAAGCTCAGATACGCAGTATTTT. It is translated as CSVRHRLAESSDTQYF.

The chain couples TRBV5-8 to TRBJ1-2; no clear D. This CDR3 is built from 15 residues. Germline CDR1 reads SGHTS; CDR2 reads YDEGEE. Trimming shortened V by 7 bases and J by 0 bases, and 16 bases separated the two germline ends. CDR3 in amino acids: CASVRWILANYGYTF. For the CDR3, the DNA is TGTGCCAGCGTAAGATGGATTTTAGCTAACTATGGCTACACCTTC.

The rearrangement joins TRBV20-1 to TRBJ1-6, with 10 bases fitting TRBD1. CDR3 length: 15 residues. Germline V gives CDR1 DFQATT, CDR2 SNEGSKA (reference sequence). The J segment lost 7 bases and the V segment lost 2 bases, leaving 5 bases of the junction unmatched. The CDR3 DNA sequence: TGCAGTGCTAGACCGGGACAGGGGTTGAATTCACCCCTCCACTTT. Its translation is CSARPGQGLNSPLHF.

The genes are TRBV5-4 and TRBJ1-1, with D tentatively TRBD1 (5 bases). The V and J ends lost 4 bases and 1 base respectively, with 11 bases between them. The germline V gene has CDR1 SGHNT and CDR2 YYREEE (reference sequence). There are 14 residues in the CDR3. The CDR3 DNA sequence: TGTGCCAGCAGCCGCAAAGGGGCGAACACTGAAGCTTTCTTT. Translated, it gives CASSRKGANTEAFF. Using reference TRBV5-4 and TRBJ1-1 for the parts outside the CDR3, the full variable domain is ETGVTQSPTHLIKTRGQQVTLRCSSQSGHNTVSWYQQALGQGPQFIFQYYREEENGRGNFPPRFSGLQFPNYSSELNVNALELDDSALYLCASSRKGANTEAFFGQGTRLTVV.

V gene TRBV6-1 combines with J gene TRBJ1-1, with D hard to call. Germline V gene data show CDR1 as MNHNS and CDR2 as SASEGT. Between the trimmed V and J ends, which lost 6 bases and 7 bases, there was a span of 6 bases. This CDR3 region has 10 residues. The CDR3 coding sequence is TGTGCCAGCAGGGTGGGTGAAGCTTTCTTT. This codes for CASRVGEAFF.

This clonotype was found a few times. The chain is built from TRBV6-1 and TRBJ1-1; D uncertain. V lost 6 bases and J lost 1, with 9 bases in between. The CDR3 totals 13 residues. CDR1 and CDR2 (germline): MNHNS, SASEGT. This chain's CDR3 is CASRTTANTEAFF. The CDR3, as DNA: TGTGCCAGCAGGACCACAGCGAACACTGAAGCTTTCTTT.